This T cell receptor (beta chain) was identified in a study of early T cells in non-severe SARS-CoV-2 infection (dated by TCRdb to about 2021). Turning to the overall study: Because TCR sequencing was done on bulk RNA from unsorted whole blood, the alpha and beta chains could not be paired. The full study reports these points: VDJdb matching was skewed toward anti-spike CD8 responses and likely underestimated virus-specific expansions by missing private and CD4 specificities.

CDR1 MNHNY and CDR2 SVGAGI were looked up in the germline V gene (reference sequence). The CDR3 runs 12 residues from the cysteine to the phenylalanine. Only the CDR3 DNA is retained, 36 bases long and in frame from the first base. Relative to germline, V is 2 bases shorter and J is 0 bases shorter, with 2 bases between their ends. Library prep was done by 5' RACE. Sequencing instrument: NextSeq 500. Unique molecular identifiers were attached to individual cDNA molecules in the TCR library protocol so that sequencing error and PCR bias could be corrected. Sequencing covered both TCR alpha and beta chains, and within each sample the abundances of alpha and beta sequences were tightly co-correlated. Under the source paper's analysis protocol: V gene, J gene and CDR3 annotation of TCR sequences was performed with Decombinator V4. Expanded TCRs were defined as changing significantly between any two time points under a Poisson model with p below 0.0001. Abundances of TCRs were expressed as counts per million after normalisation to the total number of TCRs sequenced in each sample. MAIT TCRs were defined by TRAV1-2 paired with TRAJ12, TRAJ20 or TRAJ33, and iNKT TCRs by TRAV10 paired with TRAJ18. A search of VDJdb, accessed on 1 November 2021, was run for TCRs annotated to CMV, EBV and SARS-CoV-2, with TCRs annotated for multiple antigens excluded. In TCRdb, the public reads were trimmed at Q25 with fastp and aligned with MiXCR, with productive beta chains retained. All rows with the same CDR3 protein become a single entry with the most common DNA and genes. Here the V and J calls rest on TCRdb's processing, not on the authors' analysis. The sample records roughly 47,000 distinct CDR3 sequences, about 6% of which are singletons. The ten largest account for about 3% of the sample.

The study was a case-control design nested within a healthcare worker cohort in London, UK, with weekly nasopharyngeal swab PCR tests and blood sampling. Healthcare workers were recruited between 23 and 31 March 2020, during the week of the UK lockdown, and were followed weekly for up to about 16 weeks. Details on this clonotype: Its binding antigen is unknown. Given a much more abundant clone one base away, this may be a read error.

The sequence derives from an adult who was a healthcare worker with PCR-confirmed SARS-CoV-2 infection or an uninfected control (not recorded which). The sample consisted of whole blood, taken at baseline. The rearrangement combines TRBV6-6 with TRBJ2-7; there is no confident call for the D gene. The CDR3 sequence is CASSYISYEQYF. The DNA sequence reads TGTGCCAGCAGTTACATCTCCTACGAGCAGTACTTC.